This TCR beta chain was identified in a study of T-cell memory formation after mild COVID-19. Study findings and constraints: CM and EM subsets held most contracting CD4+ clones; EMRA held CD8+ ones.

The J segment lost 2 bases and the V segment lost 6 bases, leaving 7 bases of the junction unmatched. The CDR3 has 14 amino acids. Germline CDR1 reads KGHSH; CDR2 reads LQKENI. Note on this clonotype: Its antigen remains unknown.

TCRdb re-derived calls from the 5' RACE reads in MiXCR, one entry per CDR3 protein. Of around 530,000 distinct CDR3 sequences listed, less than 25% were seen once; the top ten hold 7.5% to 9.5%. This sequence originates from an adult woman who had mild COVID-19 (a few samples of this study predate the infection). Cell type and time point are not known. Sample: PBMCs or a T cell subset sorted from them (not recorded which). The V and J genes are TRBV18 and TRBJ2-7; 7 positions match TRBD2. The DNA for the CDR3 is TGTGCCAGCTCCCCTGGGACTAAAGCCTACGAGCAGTACTTC. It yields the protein CASSPGTKAYEQYF. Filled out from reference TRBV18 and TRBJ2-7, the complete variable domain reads NAGVMQNPRHLVRRRGQEARLRCSPMKGHSHVYWYRQLPEEGLKFMVYLQKENIIDESGMPKERFSAEFPKEGPSILRIQQVVRGDSAAYFCASSPGTKAYEQYFGPGTRLTVT.